This T cell receptor beta chain was found in a study of T cell responses to AZD1222 COVID-19 vaccine. Study conclusions and caveats: At baseline, just five to seven AZD1222 recipients tested seropositive. Clonal diversity was possibly underestimated; the donors were predominantly white British and more often female.

Only one count was recorded for this clone. The target antigen is unknown. The assay was immunoSEQ multiplex PCR, and TCRdb's table has in-frame clones only and misses some. The profile shows 100,000 or so clones, roughly 85% of them singletons. The germline CDR1 and CDR2 sequences are SGHRS and YFSETQ. This CDR3 contains 14 residues. V gave up 4 bases and J gave up 5 bases; unmatched junction bases: 4. This receptor was obtained from an adult in good health. The chain employs TRBV5-1 and TRBJ2-7, with 12 bases lining up with TRBD1. The sequencing used peripheral blood, collected on day 0 of AZD1222 vaccination. The CDR3 loop reads CASSAGTGGNEQYF. In nucleotides, the CDR3 is TGCGCCAGCAGCGCCGGGACAGGGGGCAACGAGCAGTACTTC.